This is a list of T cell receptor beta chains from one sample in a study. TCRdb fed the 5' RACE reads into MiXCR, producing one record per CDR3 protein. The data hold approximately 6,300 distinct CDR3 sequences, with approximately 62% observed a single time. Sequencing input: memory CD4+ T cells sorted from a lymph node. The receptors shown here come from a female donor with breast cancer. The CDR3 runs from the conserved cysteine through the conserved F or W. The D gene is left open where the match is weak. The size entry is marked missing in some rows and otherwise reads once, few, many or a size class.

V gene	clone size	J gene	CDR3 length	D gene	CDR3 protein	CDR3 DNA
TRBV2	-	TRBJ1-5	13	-	CASSARDTMPQHF	TGTGCCAGCAGTGCCCGGGACACAATGCCCCAGCATTTT
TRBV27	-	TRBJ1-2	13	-	CASSPTANYGYTF	TGTGCCAGCAGTCCGACAGCGAACTATGGCTACACCTTC
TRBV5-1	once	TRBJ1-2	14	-	CASSLGQNNYGYTF	TGCGCCAGCAGCTTGGGGCAGAATAACTATGGCTACACCTTC
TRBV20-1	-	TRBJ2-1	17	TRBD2	CSARDLVGASGSGEQFF	TGCAGTGCTAGAGATTTAGTGGGGGCTAGCGGGAGTGGTGAGCAGTTCTTC
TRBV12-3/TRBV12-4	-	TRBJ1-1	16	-	CASTPGQFRVNTEAFF	TGTGCCAGCACTCCTGGACAGTTCAGGGTCAACACTGAAGCTTTCTTT
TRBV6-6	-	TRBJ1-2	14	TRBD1	CASSVSGGVYGYTF	TGTGCCAGCAGCGTCTCAGGGGGCGTCTATGGCTACACCTTC
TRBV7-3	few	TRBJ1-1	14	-	CASSRDASNTEAFF	TGTGCCAGCAGCAGGGACGCTTCGAACACTGAAGCTTTCTTT
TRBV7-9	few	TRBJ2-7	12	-	CASSLDRARQYF	TGTGCCAGCAGCTTAGACAGGGCCCGGCAGTACTTC
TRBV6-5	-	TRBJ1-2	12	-	CASSYSGYGYTF	TGTGCCAGCAGTTACAGCGGGTATGGCTACACCTTC
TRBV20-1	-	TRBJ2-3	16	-	CSASQGASGITDTQYF	TGCAGTGCTAGCCAGGGGGCTAGCGGGATAACAGATACGCAGTATTTT
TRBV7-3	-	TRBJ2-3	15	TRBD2	CASSLTGGNTDTQYF	TGTGCCAGCAGCTTAACGGGGGGGAACACAGATACGCAGTATTTT
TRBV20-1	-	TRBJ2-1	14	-	CSARDNRGAVEQFF	TGCAGTGCTAGAGATAATCGCGGGGCGGTGGAGCAGTTCTTC
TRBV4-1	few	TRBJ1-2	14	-	CASSHPDISYGYTF	TGCGCCAGCAGCCATCCCGACATCTCCTATGGCTACACCTTC
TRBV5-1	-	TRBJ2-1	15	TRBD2	CASSLGRGGRDEQFF	TGCGCCAGCAGCTTGGGTCGGGGGGGCCGAGATGAGCAGTTCTTC
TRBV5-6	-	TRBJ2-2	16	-	CASSSIPGLDTGELFF	TGTGCCAGCAGCTCCATACCGGGACTCGACACCGGGGAGCTGTTTTTT
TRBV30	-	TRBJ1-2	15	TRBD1	CAWRKQGIFNYGYTF	TGTGCCTGGAGAAAACAGGGGATCTTTAACTATGGCTACACCTTC
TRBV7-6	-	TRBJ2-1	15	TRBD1	CASSMMTGFANEQFF	TGTGCCAGCAGCATGATGACAGGGTTTGCCAATGAGCAGTTCTTC
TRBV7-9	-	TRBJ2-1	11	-	CASSYAGEQFF	TGTGCCAGCAGCTACGCTGGAGAGCAGTTCTTC
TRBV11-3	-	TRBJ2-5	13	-	CASSYGPQETQYF	TGTGCCAGCAGCTATGGGCCACAAGAGACCCAGTACTTC
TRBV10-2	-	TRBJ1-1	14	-	CASNEQVLNTEAFF	TGCGCCAGCAACGAACAGGTCCTGAACACTGAAGCTTTCTTT
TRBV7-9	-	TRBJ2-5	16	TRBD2	CASSLAPGLAEETQYF	TGTGCCAGCAGCCTCGCTCCGGGACTAGCGGAGGAGACCCAGTACTTC
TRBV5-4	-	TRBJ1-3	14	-	CASRPQKAGNTIYF	TGTGCCAGCAGACCGCAGAAAGCTGGAAACACCATATATTTT
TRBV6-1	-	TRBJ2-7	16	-	CASRRASRAGAYEQYF	TGTGCCAGCAGAAGAGCCTCTAGGGCAGGCGCCTACGAGCAGTACTTC
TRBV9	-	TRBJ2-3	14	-	CASSLGSSTDTQYF	TGTGCCAGCAGCCTCGGGAGTTCAACAGATACGCAGTATTTT
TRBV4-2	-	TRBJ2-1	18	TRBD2	CASSQEWGGAGGRNEQFF	TGTGCCAGCAGCCAAGAGTGGGGCGGAGCGGGAGGTAGAAATGAGCAGTTCTTC
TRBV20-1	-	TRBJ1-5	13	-	CSASLGSHQPQHF	TGCAGTGCTAGTTTAGGGTCTCATCAGCCCCAGCATTTT
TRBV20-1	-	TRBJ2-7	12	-	CSASSGSYEQYF	TGCAGTGCTAGTAGCGGCTCCTACGAGCAGTACTTC
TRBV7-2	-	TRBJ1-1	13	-	CASSSGLNTEAFF	TGTGCCAGCAGCTCGGGGCTGAACACTGAAGCTTTCTTT
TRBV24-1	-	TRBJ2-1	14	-	CATSDLQNPDRQFF	TGTGCCACCAGTGACTTACAAAACCCCGACCGGCAGTTCTTC
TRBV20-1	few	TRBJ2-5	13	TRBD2	CSASGGALETQYF	TGCAGTGCTAGCGGGGGGGCCTTGGAGACCCAGTACTTC
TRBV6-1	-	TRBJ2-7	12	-	CASREEDYEQYF	TGTGCCAGCAGGGAAGAAGACTACGAGCAGTACTTC
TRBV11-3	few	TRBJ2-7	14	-	CASSLARGRGEQYF	TGTGCCAGCAGCTTAGCCCGGGGCCGGGGCGAGCAGTACTTC
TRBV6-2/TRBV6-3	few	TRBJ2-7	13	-	CASSGTPRAEQYF	TGTGCCAGCAGTGGGACACCAAGGGCCGAGCAGTACTTC
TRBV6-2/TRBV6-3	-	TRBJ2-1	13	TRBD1	CAARDRGLNEQFF	TGTGCCGCTCGGGACAGGGGGTTGAATGAGCAGTTCTTC
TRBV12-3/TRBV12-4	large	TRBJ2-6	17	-	CASSLDYRTSGANVLTF	TGTGCCAGCAGTTTAGACTACCGGACCTCTGGGGCCAACGTCCTGACTTTC
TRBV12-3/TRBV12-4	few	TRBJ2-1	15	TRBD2	CASRVAGGYYNEQFF	TGTGCCAGCAGGGTAGCGGGGGGTTACTACAATGAGCAGTTCTTC
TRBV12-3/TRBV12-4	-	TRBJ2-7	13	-	CASRPNTGTEQYF	TGTGCCAGCAGGCCAAATACCGGGACCGAGCAGTACTTC
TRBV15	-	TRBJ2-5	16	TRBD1	CATSRVTGQGGETQYF	TGTGCCACCAGCAGAGTCACGGGACAGGGGGGAGAGACCCAGTACTTC
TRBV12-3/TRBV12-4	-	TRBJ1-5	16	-	CASSFKRPYSNQPQHF	TGTGCCAGCAGTTTTAAGCGGCCTTATAGCAATCAGCCCCAGCATTTT
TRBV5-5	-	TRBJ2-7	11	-	CASSGQYEQYF	TGTGCCAGCAGCGGACAGTACGAGCAGTACTTC
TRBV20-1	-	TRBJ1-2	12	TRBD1	CSAGQGGYGYTF	TGCAGTGCTGGACAGGGAGGCTATGGCTACACCTTC
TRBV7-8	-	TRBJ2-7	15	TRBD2	CASSSTGTSGYEQYF	TGTGCCAGCAGCTCTACCGGGACTAGCGGCTACGAGCAGTACTTC